This TCR beta chain was recovered during a study of shared clonotypes between healthy human individuals. Naivety among CD8 cells was defined by CD45RO negativity and positive CCR7 selection, thereby excluding terminally differentiated effector memory CD45RA+ cells. The CDR3 covers 15 residues. Germline CDR1 reads SNHLY; CDR2 reads FYNNEI. V lost 1 base to trimming and J lost 3 bases, with 13 bases between them. Data came from immunoSEQ multiplex PCR; TCRdb stores just in-frame clones and leaves some out. The sample has about 2.1 million clones, 80% to 95% seen once; the top ten hold about 1.6%. The origin of this receptor is a man younger than 35 in good health. Some clones in this sample may be carry-over from other donors' samples. J is TRBJ2-7 and V is TRBV2, with D possibly called TRBD1 or TRBD2 (5 bases each). Sequences were obtained from naive CD8+ T cells from PBMCs. CDR3 protein: CASSEVGTTGYEQYF. The CDR3 bases are TGTGCCAGCAGTGAAGTGGGGACGACGGGCTACGAGCAGTACTTC.